The sequence of this TCR beta chain was determined in a study of response to subunit inactivated influenza vaccine. Points from the study as a whole: Authors suggested each seasonal flu vaccination may recruit only limited numbers of new T cells.

Germline loops: CDR1 MGHRA, CDR2 YSYEKL. The V end lost 0 bases, the J end lost 2 bases, and 14 bases lay between the germline ends. CDR3 size: 17 residues. TCRdb processed the RT-PCR reads anew with MiXCR; each CDR3 protein has one entry. The table has roughly 760,000 distinct CDR3 sequences, 21% seen once. Notes on this clonotype: Its cognate antigen is unknown.

The receptor comes from a man aged 50-59 years who received an inactivated influenza vaccine. This chain joins TRBV4-1 and TRBJ1-5; D remains unclear. This specimen was PBMCs from blood, taken 4 to 6 days after vaccination. The CDR3 DNA reads as TGCGCCAGCAGCCAAGACTTGTATGGTTCGGGCAATCAGCCCCAGCATTTT. Its translation is CASSQDLYGSGNQPQHF.